The 21 T cell receptor beta chains reported below all come from one sample, sequenced in a study of T-cell reconstitution after alpha-beta-depleted transplantation in children. Unique molecular identifiers were built into the TCRbeta library. TCRdb redid the calling of the PCR reads with MiXCR, one entry per CDR3 protein. Here the sample spans about 460,000 distinct CDR3 sequences, more than 9.5% being singletons. The sequencing used PBMCs, mostly from graft donor cells, collected 180 days after TCRalphabeta/CD19-depleted stem cell transplant. The receptors stem from a female patient younger than 10 who had a stem cell transplant for aplastic anemia, so the T cells may come from the graft donor.

This clonotype was counted a few times. The gene calls are TRBV5-1 and TRBJ1-2, with a possible D match to TRBD1 (6 bases). This CDR3 is 17 amino acids long. V lost 4 bases, J lost 0 bases, and 19 bases lay in between. Germline V CDR1 and CDR2: SGHRS, YFSETQ. CDR3 protein: CASSVGHSGATNYGYTF. In nucleotides, the CDR3 is TGCGCCAGCAGCGTGGGACACAGCGGAGCTACTAACTATGGCTACACCTTC.

This clonotype came up a few times. V gene TRBV5-1 combines with J gene TRBJ2-7, with 9 bases matching TRBD1. With V trimmed by 4 bases and J by 3 bases, 8 bases remained unmatched. This CDR3 is 15 amino acids long. Germline assignment: CDR1 SGHRS and CDR2 YFSETQ. The CDR3 DNA follows: TGCGCCAGCAGCGCAGACAGGGGGGCGGACTACGAGCAGTACTTC. It is translated as CASSADRGADYEQYF.

This clonotype was observed at least ten times. This chain connects TRBV12-3 or TRBV12-4 to TRBJ2-1; TRBD1 is a possible D gene (6 bases). V was trimmed by 4 bases and J by 5 bases, leaving 15 bases between them. CDR3 length equals 15 residues. The CDR3 sequence is CASSSPPRDNNEQFF. CDR3 sequence (DNA): TGTGCCAGCAGTTCCCCACCCCGGGACAACAATGAGCAGTTCTTC.

This clonotype was picked up one time. The V call is TRBV7-8, the J call TRBJ1-1; 8 nucleotides agree with TRBD1. The CDR3 runs to 17 residues. Germline assignment: CDR1 SGHVS and CDR2 FQNEAQ. V gave up 2 bases and J gave up 0 bases; unmatched junction bases: 8. The CDR3 DNA reads TGTGCCAGCAGCTTACCGGACAGGGTACCCATGAACACTGAAGCTTTCTTT. Translated: CASSLPDRVPMNTEAFF.

This sequence joins TRBV5-1 and TRBJ1-3; D is undetermined. This CDR3 comprises 17 residues. Per the germline V gene, CDR1 is SGHRS and CDR2 is YFSETQ. Trimming took off 0 bases at V and 2 bases at J, with 15 bases between the two ends. CDR3 nucleotide sequence: TGCGCCAGCAGCTTGGAATGGGCAGGAGCTACTGGAAACACCATATATTTT. Translated: CASSLEWAGATGNTIYF.

V and J are TRBV5-1 and TRBJ2-7, with 10 positions matching TRBD2. The ends lost 0 bases at V and 3 bases at J; junction bases unmatched: 6. CDR1 is SGHRS, CDR2 YFSETQ, per germline. The CDR3 length is 16 residues. The CDR3 DNA sequence: TGCGCCAGCAGCTTGGGGGTACTAGCGGGACGCTACGAGCAGTACTTC. It yields the protein CASSLGVLAGRYEQYF. The variable domain in full, completed from reference TRBV5-1 and TRBJ2-7, reads KAGVTQTPRYLIKTRGQQVTLSCSPISGHRSVSWYQQTPGQGLQFLFEYFSETQRNKGNFPGRFSGRQFSNSRSEMNVSTLELGDSALYLCASSLGVLAGRYEQYFGPGTRLTVT.

The CDR3 DNA reads TGTGCCAGCGGGGGGCGGTACACTGAAGCTTTCTTT. The encoded protein is CASGGRYTEAFF. The chain employs TRBV12-3 or TRBV12-4 and TRBJ1-1; the D gene is possibly TRBD1 (6 bases). The CDR3 runs to 12 residues. Trimming stripped 8 bases from V and 3 bases from J, with 10 bases between.

This clonotype was counted many times. The J gene is TRBJ1-4, the V gene TRBV5-1; the D gene is possibly TRBD1 (5 bases). CDR1 is SGHRS, CDR2 YFSETQ, per germline. The CDR3 runs to 15 residues. Trimming took 0 bases from V and 4 from J, leaving 10 bases between them. CDR3 nucleotides: TGCGCCAGCAGCTTGGGCCGGGGCGGTAATGAAAAACTGTTTTTT. Translated, it gives CASSLGRGGNEKLFF.

This chain connects TRBV4-3 to TRBJ1-3; D not resolved. Germline lookup yields CDR1 LGHNA and CDR2 YSLEER. V lost 0 bases to trimming and J lost 0 bases, with 9 bases between them. CDR3 size: 16 residues. In DNA, the CDR3 is TGCGCCAGCAGCCAAGATGCCGTAATCTCTGGAAACACCATATATTTT. Protein sequence: CASSQDAVISGNTIYF.

This clonotype was recorded at least ten times. The chain recombines TRBV5-1 with TRBJ2-7; TRBD1 matches at 10 bases. The CDR3 has 14 amino acids. Germline V gene lookup returns CDR1 SGHRS and CDR2 YFSETQ. CDR3 amino acids: CASSPGQGSYEQYV. The CDR3 DNA sequence: TGTGCCAGCAGCCCGGGACAGGGGTCCTACGAGCAGTACGTC.

The rearrangement joins TRBV11-2 to TRBJ2-2; no definite D call. The CDR3 is 13 residues long. V was shortened by 4 bases and J by 6 bases, with 9 bases between the two germline ends. Germline CDR1 and CDR2: SGHAT and FQNNGV. Here the CDR3 reads CASSSQRSGELFF. Written as DNA, the CDR3 is TGTGCCAGCAGCTCACAGAGGTCCGGGGAGCTGTTTTTT.

The CDR3 reads CASSPHTSPSTDTQYF. CDR3 DNA sequence: TGTGCCAGCAGTCCCCATACCTCTCCTAGCACAGATACGCAGTATTTT. V gene TRBV6-2 or TRBV6-3 combines with J gene TRBJ2-3; D unresolved. Trimming cost V 5 bases and J 0 bases, with 15 bases left between them. This CDR3 comprises 16 residues. Germline values: CDR1 MNHEY, CDR2 SVGEGT.

This sequence joins TRBV15 and TRBJ2-1, with TRBD2 identical over 7 bases. V lost 4 bases to trimming and J lost 4 bases; unmatched junction nucleotides: 7. The CDR3 covers 15 residues. Germline CDR1 is LNHNV and CDR2 is YYDKDF (reference sequence). The CDR3 is CATSISPAGYNEQFF. CDR3 bases: TGTGCCACCAGCATAAGCCCAGCGGGGTACAATGAGCAGTTCTTC.

V and J are TRBV9 and TRBJ2-1; 7 bases map to TRBD1. This CDR3 region has 15 residues. CDR1 is SGDLS, CDR2 YYNGEE, per germline. Unmatched junction bases numbered 9, after V lost 2 bases and J lost 7 bases. The CDR3 loop reads CASSVSAGGLNEQFF. CDR3 bases: TGTGCCAGCAGCGTCTCGGCAGGGGGTTTAAATGAGCAGTTCTTC.

This clonotype was detected a few times. The chain combines TRBV5-1 with TRBJ2-7; 9 nucleotides agree with TRBD1. Germline V lookup: CDR1 SGHRS, CDR2 YFSETQ. V lost 0 bases to trimming and J lost 1 base; unmatched junction nucleotides: 5. CDR3 size: 16 residues. CDR3 amino acids: CASSLAPGTGSYEQYV. In DNA, the CDR3 is TGCGCCAGCAGCTTGGCCCCCGGGACAGGGTCCTACGAGCAGTACGTC.

This clonotype was observed a handful of times. V gene TRBV6-5 combines with J gene TRBJ2-2, with 8 positions matching TRBD1. In germline, CDR1 is MNHEY, CDR2 SVGAGI. CDR3 length: 16 amino acids. The V segment lost 4 bases and the J segment 9 bases; nucleotides outside the gene matches: 13. The CDR3: CASSFRGQGIPRELFF. The CDR3 nucleotides are TGTGCCAGCAGTTTTCGAGGACAGGGTATTCCCCGGGAGCTGTTTTTT.

This clonotype appeared a few times. This chain links TRBV6-2 or TRBV6-3 with TRBJ2-3; D gene uncertain. Germline V gene sequence: CDR1 MNHEY, CDR2 SVGEGT. Between the trimmed V and J ends, which lost 2 bases and 0 bases, there was a span of 9 bases. The CDR3 runs to 15 residues. CDR3 coding DNA: TGTGCCAGCAGTTACGCGGTGCCTAGCACAGATACGCAGTATTTT. Its protein is CASSYAVPSTDTQYF.

V usage is TRBV4-2 and J usage is TRBJ2-2, with TRBD2 matching 7 bases. The CDR3 sequence is 17 residues long. With V trimmed by 1 base and J by 2 bases, 7 bases remained unmatched. In germline, CDR1 is LGHNA, CDR2 YNFKEQ. This CDR3 reads CASSQARGGRNTGELFF. CDR3 DNA: TGTGCCAGCAGCCAAGCTCGGGGCGGGAGAAACACCGGGGAGCTGTTTTTT.

Many counts were recorded for this clonotype. CDR3 amino acids: CASSFPTGTSGRDTQYF. In DNA form, the CDR3 reads TGTGCCAGCAGCTTTCCCACCGGGACTAGCGGGAGGGATACGCAGTATTTT. The chain links TRBV7-8 to TRBJ2-3; 15 bases fit TRBD2. Per germline, CDR1 SGHVS and CDR2 FQNEAQ. Trimming took 3 bases from V and 6 from J; bases not matched to a gene: 7. There are 17 residues in the CDR3.

This clonotype was recorded a few times. The V gene is TRBV7-2, the J gene TRBJ2-7; 11 bases align to TRBD2. Germline trimming cut 1 base from V and 2 bases from J; bases unmatched to any gene: 4. CDR1 is SGHTA, CDR2 FQGNSA, per germline. There are 16 residues in the CDR3. For the CDR3, the DNA is TGTGCCAGCAGCTTAGTAGGGACTAGCGGTCCCTACGAGCAGTACTTC. Amino acid sequence: CASSLVGTSGPYEQYF.

In its sample, this clonotype was seen a few times. No DNA is shown, since the ends of the CDR3 on it are uncertain; the CDR3 is the one TCRdb lists. The chain carries TRBV12-5 and TRBJ1-2. Ends included, the CDR3 has 20 residues. Germline CDR1 reads LGHNT; CDR2 reads FRNRAP. CDR3 sequence: CASGLVPDGYTFSLGHGYTF.